Sequencing of this T cell receptor beta chain was carried out in a study of CD8+CD57+ T cells in acquired aplastic anemia. Whole-study context: The study obtained an average of 3.2 ug of DNA from sorted CD4+ and CD8+ cells.

This clonotype was observed a few times. Its antigen remains unidentified. General study results and limits: Significance was not reached for CD8+ Simpson's diversity between patients and controls.

Profiling of TCR beta VDJ combinations and CDR3 sequences used genomic DNA as template. MiXCR, applied by TCRdb to the reads, yields one record per CDR3 protein. The data hold about 190,000 distinct CDR3 sequences, with around half observed a single time. V shed 7 bases and J 1 base; nucleotides not matched to a gene: 9. The CDR3 sequence is 15 residues long. V is TRBV12-3 or TRBV12-4 and J is TRBJ1-1; 7 nucleotides agree with TRBD1. The sequence was obtained from a human donor in good health, serving as a control. Source material: sorted CD4+, CD8+, or CD8+CD57+ T cells (not recorded which) from PBMCs. Here the CDR3 DNA reads TGTGCCAGCATCCTCCATCAGGGGGGGAACACTGAAGCTTTCTTT. Translating gives CASILHQGGNTEAFF.